The 14 T cell receptor beta chains given below trace back to one sample, sequenced in a study of blood T cell repertoires in COVID-19. Some clones are missing from TCRdb's copy, which holds only in-frame ones; the method was immunoSEQ multiplex PCR. The table has about 370,000 clones, more than 85% seen once; the top ten hold about 0.9%. What was sequenced was PBMCs or T cells enriched from blood (not recorded which). These TCRs come from a woman aged 40 to 50 who had been exposed to COVID-19.

The chain employs TRBV7-8 and TRBJ2-7; 8 bases are a match to TRBD2. This CDR3 spans 17 amino acids. Germline V CDR1 and CDR2: SGHVS, FQNEAQ. V shed 0 bases, J shed 4 bases, and the junction held 11 bases outside the gene matches. The CDR3 loop is CASSLASTSGSPYEQYF. In DNA, the CDR3 is TGTGCCAGCAGCTTAGCGTCAACTAGCGGATCACCTTACGAGCAGTACTTC.

The chain couples TRBV7-3 to TRBJ2-2, with 11 positions matching TRBD2. This CDR3 spans 16 amino acids. CDR1 is SGHTA, CDR2 FQGTGA, per germline. Trimming took 5 bases from V and 8 from J; bases not matched to a gene: 10. The CDR3 reads CASSLRLAGSFGELFF. The CDR3 bases are TGTGCCAGCAGCCTTCGACTAGCGGGGTCCTTTGGGGAGCTGTTTTTT.

The chain's CDR3 is CASTPREGYTF. The CDR3 DNA reads TGTGCCAGCACCCCCCGGGAAGGCTACACCTTC. The chain employs TRBV2 and TRBJ1-2; no reliable D call. This CDR3 has 11 amino acids. In germline, CDR1 is SNHLY, CDR2 FYNNEI. Trimming left V 7 bases short and J 8 bases short, with 11 bases between. Drawing the rest from reference TRBV2 and TRBJ1-2, the complete variable domain is EPEVTQTPSHQVTQMGQEVILRCVPISNHLYFYWYRQILGQKVEFLVSFYNNEISEKSEIFDDQFSVERPDGSNFTLKIRSTKLEDSAMYFCASTPREGYTFGSGTRLTVV.

The J gene is TRBJ2-1, the V gene TRBV9; TRBD2 matches at 13 bases. Germline loops: CDR1 SGDLS, CDR2 YYNGEE. The CDR3 contains 16 residues. J gave up 2 bases and V 3 bases, and 2 bases lay outside the gene matches. The CDR3 DNA is TGTGCCAGCAGCGCCGGACTAGCGGGAGCCTACAATGAGCAGTTCTTC. Protein: CASSAGLAGAYNEQFF.

V is TRBV25-1 and J is TRBJ1-2; no clear D. The V end lost 3 bases, the J end lost 8 bases, and 13 bases lay between the germline ends. The CDR3 totals 13 residues. Germline CDR1 MGHDK, CDR2 SYGVNS. The DNA of the CDR3 is TGTGCCAGCAGTGATCCGTTAGACGGGGGCTACACCTTC. Translated, it gives CASSDPLDGGYTF.

The chain recombines TRBV3-1 (or the pseudogene TRBV3-2) with TRBJ1-1; 7 bases map to TRBD1. Germline lookup yields CDR1 LGHDT and CDR2 YNNKEL (reference sequence). With V trimmed by 2 bases and J by 10 bases, 7 bases remained unmatched. The CDR3 is 13 amino acids. In DNA form, the CDR3 reads TGTGCCAGCAGCCAACGCGGGACAGTGAGAGCTTTCTTT. Translation gives CASSQRGTVRAFF.

This chain connects TRBV4-1 to TRBJ1-3; weak D call: TRBD1 (5 bases). The germline gives CDR1 MGHRA, CDR2 YSYEKL. Trimming shortened V by 1 base and J by 0 bases, and 7 bases separated the two germline ends. This CDR3 contains 15 residues. CDR3 sequence reads: CASSQAGYSGNTIYF. DNA of the CDR3: TGCGCCAGCAGCCAAGCAGGGTACTCTGGAAACACCATATATTTT.

The genes are TRBV5-4 and TRBJ2-3, with 15 bases matching TRBD2. CDR3 length equals 17 residues. Trimming removed 3 bases from V and 4 bases from J; junction bases left unmatched: 6. Germline V gene sequence: CDR1 SGHNT, CDR2 YYREEE (reference sequence). The CDR3 DNA sequence: TGTGCCAGCAGCTCGGGACTAGCGGGGGGCCACGCAGATACGCAGTATTTT. As protein: CASSSGLAGGHADTQYF.

The V call is TRBV7-6, the J call TRBJ2-1; 11 bases are shared with TRBD2. The CDR3 has 15 amino acids. Germline trimming cut 3 bases from V and 7 bases from J; bases unmatched to any gene: 5. The germline gives CDR1 SGHVS, CDR2 FNYEAQ. CDR3 residues: CASSFYTSGGNEQFF. DNA for the CDR3: TGTGCCAGCAGCTTTTATACTAGCGGGGGTAATGAGCAGTTCTTC.

The rearrangement uses TRBV29-1 and TRBJ1-2, with 10 bases identical to TRBD1. CDR3 length: 13 amino acids. Germline CDR1 reads SQVTM; CDR2 reads ANQGSEA. J lost 6 bases, V lost 4 bases, and 5 bases had no gene match. The CDR3 region has the DNA TGCAGCGTTGCCGGTGGGACAGGGGATGGCTACACCTTC. Its translation is CSVAGGTGDGYTF.

The genes are TRBV27 and TRBJ2-3; D is unresolved. CDR3 length: 12 amino acids. Looked up from germline, CDR1 is MNHEY and CDR2 is SMNVEV (reference sequence). The V end lost 6 bases, the J end lost 6 bases, and 10 bases lay between the germline ends. The CDR3 nucleotides are TGTGCCAGCAGGCAGGCAAGGGATACGCAGTATTTT. This gives the protein CASRQARDTQYF.

The chain has TRBV11-2 and TRBJ1-6, with 10 bases that match TRBD1. The CDR3 runs to 16 residues. Losses at the gene ends were 3 bases for V and 8 bases for J; bases not matched to a gene: 7. Looked up from germline, CDR1 is SGHAT and CDR2 is FQNNGV. CDR3 loop: CASSLGGGTGDSPLHF. The CDR3 nucleotides read TGTGCCAGCAGCTTGGGAGGCGGGACAGGGGATTCACCCCTCCACTTT.

The gene calls are TRBV7-3 and TRBJ1-1; 9 bases agree with TRBD1. CDR3 length equals 14 residues. Germline V gene lookup returns CDR1 SGHTA and CDR2 FQGTGA. The junction had 4 bases not matched to a gene; V was cut back by 5 bases and J by 3 bases. The CDR3 nucleotides read TGTGCCAGCAGCGCCCGGACAGGGGACACTGAAGCTTTCTTT. It encodes CASSARTGDTEAFF. Looking up the rest from reference TRBV7-3 and TRBJ1-1 gives the full variable domain: GAGVSQTPSNKVTEKGKYVELRCDPISGHTALYWYRQSLGQGPEFLIYFQGTGAADDSGLPNDRFFAVRPEGSVSTLKIQRTERGDSAVYLCASSARTGDTEAFFGQGTRLTVV.

To note about this clone: The same CDR3 is also encoded by other DNA sequences in this sample. The chain employs TRBV19 and TRBJ1-2, with TRBD1 matching over 7 bases. The germline gives CDR1 LNHDA, CDR2 SQIVND (reference sequence). V lost 6 bases and J lost 7; bases outside the gene matches: 5. The CDR3 is 12 residues long. The chain's CDR3 is CASREGAGGYTF. Written as DNA, the CDR3 is TGTGCCAGTAGAGAGGGGGCAGGTGGCTACACCTTC.